Shown below are 9 T cell receptor beta chains from a single sample sequenced in a study of T cell responses to AZD1222 COVID-19 vaccine. Only in-frame clones appear in the TCRdb table, and some are missing; sequencing was by immunoSEQ multiplex PCR. The sample has 120,000 or so clones, roughly 88% seen once; the top ten hold less than 10%. The source material was peripheral blood, sampled on day 0 of AZD1222 vaccination. The receptor source for this set is an adult in good health.

This clone was seen only once. The rearrangement links TRBV28 to TRBJ2-7; tentative D call: TRBD1 (7 bases). This CDR3 has 15 amino acids. V was pared by 6 bases and J by 5 bases, with 20 bases between. The germline V gene encodes CDR1 MDHEN and CDR2 SYDVKM. The CDR3 sequence is CASSNPSEGAHEQYF. In nucleotides, the CDR3 is TGTGCCAGCAGCAATCCTAGCGAGGGGGCTCACGAGCAGTACTTC.

In its sample, this clone was seen once. The rearrangement uses TRBV14 and TRBJ1-4; the D gene is possibly TRBD1 (5 bases). This CDR3 contains 16 residues. Per the germline V gene, CDR1 is SGHDN and CDR2 is FVKESK. V lost 4 bases to trimming and J lost 3 bases, with 15 bases between them. The CDR3 loop is CASSLFLGGANEKLFF. The CDR3 bases are TGTGCCAGCAGCCTCTTCCTCGGGGGAGCTAATGAAAAACTGTTTTTT.

V is TRBV2 and J is TRBJ2-7; 10 positions agree with TRBD2. CDR3 length: 14 residues. Looked up from germline, CDR1 is SNHLY and CDR2 is FYNNEI. Trimming at V came to 11 bases and at J to 6 bases, leaving 13 bases not matched to a gene. CDR3 amino acids: CALRRGLAGAEQYF. The CDR3 nucleotides are TGTGCCCTTAGACGGGGGCTAGCGGGGGCCGAGCAGTACTTC.

The genes are TRBV30 and TRBJ1-5; no definite D call. The V end lost 1 base, the J end lost 2 bases, and 9 bases lay between the germline ends. The V gene's germline CDR1 is GTSNPN and CDR2 SVGIG (reference sequence). This CDR3 spans 14 amino acids. The CDR3 DNA reads TGTGCCTGGAGTGCCCTGATGGGCAATCAGCCCCAGCATTTT. It yields the protein CAWSALMGNQPQHF.

This chain links TRBV29-1 with TRBJ2-1; weak D call: TRBD2 (5 bases). V shed 7 bases and J shed 7 bases, with 11 bases lying between them. The length of the CDR3 is 11 residues. Per the germline V gene, CDR1 is SQVTM and CDR2 is ANQGSEA. This CDR3 reads CSARDGNEQFF. The CDR3 DNA is TGCAGCGCCCGGGATGGGAATGAGCAGTTCTTC.

This clone appeared a single time. This CDR3 reads CASSDSTSDTQYF. CDR3 coding DNA: TGTGCCAGCAGTGACTCGACCAGCGATACGCAGTATTTT. V gene TRBV6-4 combines with J gene TRBJ2-3, with unresolved D. The CDR3 runs to 13 residues. V lost 0 bases and J 6 bases, leaving 7 bases between the germline ends. Germline V gives CDR1 MRHNA, CDR2 SNTAGT.

The chain employs TRBV6-5 and TRBJ1-3; D is unresolved. The V gene lost 2 bases and the J gene lost 1 base, with 12 bases spanning the gap. Germline-derived CDR1 and CDR2 are MNHEY and SVGAGI. The CDR3 is 16 residues long. This CDR3 reads CASSYRSQPSGNTIYF. The CDR3, as DNA: TGTGCCAGCAGTTACCGTAGCCAGCCTTCTGGAAACACCATATATTTT.

This sequence joins TRBV2 and TRBJ1-1; TRBD1 might be the D (5 bases). Trimming stripped 1 base from V and 10 bases from J, with 16 bases between. CDR1 and CDR2 (germline): SNHLY, FYNNEI. The CDR3 runs to 14 residues. CDR3 in amino acids: CASSEVGNRSRAFF. As DNA, the CDR3 is TGTGCCAGCAGTGAAGTTGGGAACAGGTCGAGAGCTTTCTTT.

CDR3 residues: CASSPDQSGVGYTF. In DNA, the CDR3 is TGCGCCAGCAGCCCCGACCAATCAGGGGTCGGCTACACCTTC. The V and J genes are TRBV4-1 and TRBJ1-2, with D perhaps TRBD1 (6 bases). Germline CDR1 MGHRA, CDR2 YSYEKL. Trimming pared 4 bases from V and 8 bases from J, leaving 17 bases between. This CDR3 has 14 residues.